This T cell receptor (beta chain) comes out of a study of CXCR3-negative and CXCR3-positive naive CD8 T cells. cDNA libraries for TRB were generated by 5' RACE incorporating UMI labels. Using the 5' RACE reads, TCRdb records one entry per CDR3 protein without DNA. The ten most abundant clones cover around 1.4% of a sample with 75,000 or so distinct CDR3 sequences. Germline loops: CDR1 SEHNR, CDR2 FQNEAQ (reference sequence). The CDR3 has 15 residues. The TCR sequence derives from a human donor in good health. Some clones in this sample may be carry-over from other donors' samples. What was sequenced was naive CXCR3- CD8+ T cells from blood. Subset in this sample: CD45RO-CCR7+CD27+CD95- naive CD8+ T cells lacking CXCR3 (TNR3-). The rearrangement joins TRBV7-9 to TRBJ2-7. This chain's CDR3 is CASSLGPDRSYEQYF.